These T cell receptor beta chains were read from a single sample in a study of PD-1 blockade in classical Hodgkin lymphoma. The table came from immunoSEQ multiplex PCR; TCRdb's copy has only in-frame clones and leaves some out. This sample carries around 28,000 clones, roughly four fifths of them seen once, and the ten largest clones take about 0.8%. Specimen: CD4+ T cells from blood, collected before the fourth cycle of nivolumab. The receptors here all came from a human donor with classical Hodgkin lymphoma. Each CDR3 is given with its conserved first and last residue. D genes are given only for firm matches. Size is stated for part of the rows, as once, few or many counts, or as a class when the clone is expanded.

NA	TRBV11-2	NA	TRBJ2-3	CASSPWGYSTDTQYF	TGTGCCAGCAGCCCCTGGGGCTATTCCACAGATACGCAGTATTTT
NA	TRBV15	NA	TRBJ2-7	CATSRDGRRGYEQYF	TGTGCCACCAGCAGAGATGGACGGCGAGGGTACGAGCAGTACTTC
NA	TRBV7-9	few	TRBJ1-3	CASRHGDGNTIYF	TGTGCCAGCAGACACGGGGATGGAAACACCATATATTTT
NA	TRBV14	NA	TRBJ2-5	CASSLRFGTDQETQYF	TGTGCCAGCAGCCTCCGCTTTGGGACGGACCAAGAGACCCAGTACTTC
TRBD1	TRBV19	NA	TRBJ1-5	CASSTRQGSNSNQPQHF	TGTGCCAGTAGTACCCGACAGGGGAGCAATAGCAATCAGCCCCAGCATTTT
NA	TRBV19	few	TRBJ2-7	CASGELDEQYF	TGTGCCAGTGGTGAACTAGACGAGCAGTACTTC
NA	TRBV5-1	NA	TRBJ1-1	CASSLVGDFTEAFF	TGCGCCAGCAGCTTGGTCGGGGACTTCACTGAAGCTTTCTTT
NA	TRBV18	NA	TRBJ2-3	CASTRGSAGFGTDTQYF	TGTGCCAGTACAAGGGGCTCGGCGGGGTTCGGCACAGATACGCAGTATTTT
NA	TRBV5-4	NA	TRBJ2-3	CASSLAQTRTDTQYF	TGTGCCAGCAGCTTGGCCCAGACTAGAACAGATACGCAGTATTTT
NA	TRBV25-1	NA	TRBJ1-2	CASSEYSRQSGYTF	TGTGCCAGCAGTGAATATTCCCGGCAGTCCGGCTACACCTTC
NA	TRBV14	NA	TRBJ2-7	CASSHLGKPYEQYF	TGTGCCAGCAGCCACCTTGGAAAACCCTACGAGCAGTACTTC
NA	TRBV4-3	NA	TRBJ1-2	CASSQDHRRSYGYTF	TGCGCCAGCAGCCAAGATCACCGGCGATCTTATGGCTACACCTTC
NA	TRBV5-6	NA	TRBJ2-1	CASSLGASYNEQFF	TGTGCCAGCAGCTTGGGCGCCAGCTACAATGAGCAGTTCTTC
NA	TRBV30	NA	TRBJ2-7	CAWSVGSALSSYEQYF	TGTGCCTGGAGTGTGGGTTCGGCACTCAGCTCCTACGAGCAGTACTTC
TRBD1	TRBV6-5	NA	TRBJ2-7	CASSIQGNEQYF	TGTGCCAGCAGCATACAGGGGAACGAGCAGTACTTC
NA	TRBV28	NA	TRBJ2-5	CASSLFWGRGTRETQYF	TGTGCCAGCAGTTTATTTTGGGGTCGAGGGACCAGGGAGACCCAGTACTTC
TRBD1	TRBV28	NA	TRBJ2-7	CASRDRNSYEQYF	TGTGCCAGCCGGGACAGGAACTCCTACGAGCAGTACTTC
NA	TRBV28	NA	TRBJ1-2	CASRVQGGYGYTF	TGTGCCAGCAGGGTACAGGGAGGCTATGGCTACACCTTC
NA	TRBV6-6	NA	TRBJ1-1	CASSYIMNTEAFF	TGTGCCAGCAGTTACATCATGAACACTGAAGCTTTCTTT
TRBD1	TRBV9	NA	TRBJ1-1	CASSTPGQGTRAFF	TGTGCCAGCAGCACACCGGGACAGGGTACGAGGGCTTTCTTT
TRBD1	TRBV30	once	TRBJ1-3	CAWDRAGNTIYF	TGTGCCTGGGACAGGGCTGGAAACACCATATATTTT
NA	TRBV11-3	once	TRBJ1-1	CASSLGGQGRNTEAFF	TGTGCCAGCAGCTTAGGGGGGCAGGGGCGGAACACTGAAGCTTTCTTT
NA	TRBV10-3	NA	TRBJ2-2	CAINGGLTGELFF	TGTGCCATCAACGGGGGCCTCACCGGGGAGCTGTTTTTT
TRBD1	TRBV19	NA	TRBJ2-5	CASSRNTGGGETQYF	TGTGCCAGTAGTAGGAACACAGGGGGCGGAGAGACCCAGTACTTC
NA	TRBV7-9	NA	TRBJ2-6	CASRPPGQSSSGANVLTF	TGTGCCAGCAGGCCCCCGGGCCAGTCGAGCTCTGGGGCCAACGTCCTGACTTTC
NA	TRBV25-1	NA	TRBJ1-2	CASSGGAPTGLQRSGYTF	TGTGCCAGCAGTGGGGGTGCACCGACGGGACTCCAAAGATCGGGCTACACCTTC
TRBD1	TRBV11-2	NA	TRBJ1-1	CASRPRQGAVNTEAFF	TGTGCCAGCAGACCTCGACAGGGGGCGGTGAACACTGAAGCTTTCTTT
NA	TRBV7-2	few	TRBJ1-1	CASSLSGRWNTEAFF	TGTGCCAGCAGCTTGTCGGGACGTTGGAACACTGAAGCTTTCTTT
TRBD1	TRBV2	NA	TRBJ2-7	CASSERGPTEQYF	TGTGCCAGCAGTGAAAGGGGGCCAACCGAGCAGTACTTC
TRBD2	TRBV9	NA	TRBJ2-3	CASSARASGGTDTQYF	TGTGCCAGCAGCGCCCGGGCTAGCGGGGGAACAGATACGCAGTATTTT
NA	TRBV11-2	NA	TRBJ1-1	CASSLDSVRVMNTEAFF	TGTGCCAGCAGCTTAGATTCTGTGAGGGTTATGAACACTGAAGCTTTCTTT
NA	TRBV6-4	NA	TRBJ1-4	CASSDSPGATNEKLFF	TGTGCCAGCAGTGACTCCCCCGGCGCAACTAATGAAAAACTGTTTTTT
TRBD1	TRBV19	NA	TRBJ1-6	CASSTTSGGGNSPLHF	TGTGCCAGTAGTACAACTTCAGGGGGTGGTAATTCACCCCTCCACTTT
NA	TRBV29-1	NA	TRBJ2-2	CSVVSTNTGELFF	TGCAGCGTTGTCTCGACGAACACCGGGGAGCTGTTTTTT
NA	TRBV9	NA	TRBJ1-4	CASSVGPNSNEKLFF	TGTGCCAGCAGCGTGGGACCAAATTCTAATGAAAAACTGTTTTTT
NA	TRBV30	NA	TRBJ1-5	CAWDTPRTGINQPQHF	TGTGCCTGGGACACTCCCCGAACTGGAATCAATCAGCCCCAGCATTTT
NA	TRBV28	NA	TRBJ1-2	CASNLREGYTF	TGTGCCAGCAATCTCAGGGAAGGCTACACCTTC
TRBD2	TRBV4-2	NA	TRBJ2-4	CASSQIIAGGGDIQYF	TGTGCCAGCAGCCAAATAATAGCGGGGGGCGGGGACATTCAGTACTTC
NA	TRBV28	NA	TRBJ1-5	CASSLSGGGPNQPQHF	TGTGCCAGCAGTTTAAGCGGGGGGGGTCCCAATCAGCCCCAGCATTTT
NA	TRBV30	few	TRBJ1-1	CAWISYRATEAFF	TGTGCCTGGATTTCGTACAGGGCCACTGAAGCTTTCTTT
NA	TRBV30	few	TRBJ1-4	CAWSAEWTRAEEKLFF	TGTGCCTGGAGTGCTGAGTGGACACGGGCCGAGGAAAAACTGTTTTTT
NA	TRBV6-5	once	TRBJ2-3	CASSYKVSTDTQYF	TGTGCCAGCAGTTACAAGGTTAGCACAGATACGCAGTATTTT
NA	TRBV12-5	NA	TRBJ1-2	CASGFHRFYGYTF	TGTGCTAGTGGTTTCCATAGGTTTTATGGCTACACCTTC
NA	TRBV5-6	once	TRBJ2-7	CASSLASAVRDPRWEQYF	TGTGCCAGCAGCTTGGCAAGTGCTGTAAGGGACCCAAGGTGGGAGCAGTACTTC
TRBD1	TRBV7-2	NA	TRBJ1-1	CASRSIPGTVNTEAFF	TGTGCCAGCAGATCTATCCCCGGGACAGTGAACACTGAAGCTTTCTTT
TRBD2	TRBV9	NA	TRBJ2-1	CASSVLGTSGGSEQFF	TGTGCCAGCAGCGTATTGGGGACTAGCGGGGGGTCTGAGCAGTTCTTC
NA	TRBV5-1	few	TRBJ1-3	CASSLEPRRGNTIYF	TGCGCCAGCAGCTTGGAGCCGCGGCGGGGAAACACCATATATTTT
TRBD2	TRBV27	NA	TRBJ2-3	CASSLYSGGLDTQYF	TGTGCCAGCAGTTTATATAGCGGGGGGCTTGATACGCAGTATTTT
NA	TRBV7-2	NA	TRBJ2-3	CASSLQTSLADTQYF	TGTGCCAGCAGCTTACAAACTAGTCTTGCAGATACGCAGTATTTT